Below are 11 T cell receptor beta chains sequenced from a single sample in a study of cytotoxic CD8 clonotypes in ibrutinib-treated CLL. Profiling relied on immunoSEQ multiplex PCR, and the TCRdb table lists in-frame clones only, not all of them. The sample consists of more than 110,000 clones, about 91% of them appearing once. The sample consisted of PBMCs, taken after 12 months of ibrutinib treatment. The receptor source for this set is a human donor with chronic lymphocytic leukemia.

In the case of this clone: At the DNA level, this CDR3 is encoded by other sequences in the same sample as well. The chain carries TRBV28 and TRBJ2-7; no reliable D call. CDR3 length equals 11 residues. Germline V gene data show CDR1 as MDHEN and CDR2 as SYDVKM. Trimming took 5 bases from V and 4 from J, leaving 6 bases between them. As DNA, the CDR3 is TGTGCCAGCAGTCGAGGATACGAGCAGTACTTC. Encoded protein: CASSRGYEQYF.

This clone was detected only a few times. The chain is built from TRBV18 and TRBJ1-5, with 7 bases aligning to TRBD1. CDR1 is KGHSH, CDR2 LQKENI, per germline. The CDR3 consists of 13 residues. Trimming cost V 8 bases and J 4 bases; bases outside gene matches: 5. The CDR3 DNA reads TGTGCCAGCCGGACAGGTGAAAATCAGCCCCAGCATTTT. Translated, it gives CASRTGENQPQHF.

The chain is built from TRBV18 and TRBJ1-1, with D perhaps matching TRBD1 (5 bases). This CDR3 has 14 amino acids. Germline V gives CDR1 KGHSH, CDR2 LQKENI. The V and J ends lost 1 base and 1 base respectively, with 7 bases between them. CDR3 protein: CASSPQGWNTEAFF. CDR3 nucleotides: TGTGCCAGCTCACCACAGGGGTGGAACACTGAAGCTTTCTTT.

The chain is built from TRBV7-2 and TRBJ2-7; no clear D gene. CDR1 is SGHTA, CDR2 FQGNSA, per germline. The CDR3 contains 16 residues. Trimming removed 5 bases from V and 4 bases from J, with 21 bases in between. CDR3 in DNA: TGTGCCAGCAGCCCCGTACCTCCCCAAAGACTTTACGAGCAGTACTTC. Translated, it gives CASSPVPPQRLYEQYF.

In its sample, this clone was seen once. CDR3 amino acids: CASSSGGYGYTF. CDR3 DNA: TGTGCCAGCAGTTCTGGGGGCTATGGCTACACCTTC. V usage is TRBV27 and J usage is TRBJ1-2, with TRBD1 as a possible D gene (5 bases). The germline V gene has CDR1 MNHEY and CDR2 SMNVEV (reference sequence). Trimming removed 4 bases at V and 4 bases at J, with 7 bases between. This CDR3 comprises 12 residues.

CDR3 sequence: CASTSETGLNTEAFF. CDR3 bases: TGTGCCAGCACCTCTGAGACAGGGCTGAACACTGAAGCTTTCTTT. The rearrangement uses TRBV2 and TRBJ1-1, with 7 bases identical to TRBD1. V shed 7 bases, J shed 0 bases, and the junction held 8 bases outside the gene matches. The CDR3 is made up of 15 amino acids. Germline lookup yields CDR1 SNHLY and CDR2 FYNNEI. The variable domain in full, completed from reference TRBV2 and TRBJ1-1, reads EPEVTQTPSHQVTQMGQEVILRCVPISNHLYFYWYRQILGQKVEFLVSFYNNEISEKSEIFDDQFSVERPDGSNFTLKIRSTKLEDSAMYFCASTSETGLNTEAFFGQGTRLTVV.

The CDR3 loop reads CASSPGGTGTGELFF. CDR3 DNA: TGTGCCAGCAGCCCGGGCGGGACTGGCACCGGGGAGCTGTTTTTT. This rearrangement joins TRBV9 to TRBJ2-2; the D gene is possibly TRBD2 (6 bases). The length of the CDR3 is 15 residues. V lost 4 bases, J lost 4 bases, and 14 bases lay in between. Looked up from germline, CDR1 is SGDLS and CDR2 is YYNGEE.

CDR3 residues: CASSSPGELFF. CDR3 bases: TGTGCCAGCAGTTCTCCCGGGGAGCTGTTTTTT. The rearrangement uses TRBV6-5 and TRBJ2-2; D is unresolved. The V gene's germline CDR1 is MNHEY and CDR2 SVGAGI. V lost 4 bases and J lost 6, with 3 bases in between. The CDR3 runs to 11 residues.

The chain joins TRBV4-3 to TRBJ1-2; 8 nucleotides align to TRBD1. The V gene end was trimmed by 0 bases and the J gene end by 6 bases; junction bases not matched to a gene: 3. CDR3 size: 14 residues. Germline lookup yields CDR1 LGHNA and CDR2 YSLEER. The CDR3 coding sequence is TGCGCCAGCAGCCAAGATACAGGGGGTAATGGCTACACCTTC. Its protein product is CASSQDTGGNGYTF.

V and J are TRBV15 and TRBJ1-1, with 8 bases matching TRBD1. Germline loops: CDR1 LNHNV, CDR2 YYDKDF (reference sequence). This CDR3 contains 15 residues. V shed 3 bases and J 3 bases; nucleotides not matched to a gene: 6. The CDR3 reads CATSRGDRSYTEAFF. The CDR3 coding sequence is TGTGCCACCAGCAGGGGGGACAGGAGTTACACTGAAGCTTTCTTT.

The CDR3: CASSQMTSVYNEQFF. Here the CDR3 DNA reads TGTGCCAGCAGCCAGATGACTAGCGTCTACAATGAGCAGTTCTTC. The rearrangement uses TRBV11-3 and TRBJ2-1; the match to TRBD2 covers 8 bases. The V and J ends lost 5 bases and 3 bases, in that order; junction bases with no gene match: 6. CDR1 and CDR2 from the germline V gene are SGHNT and YENEEA. There are 15 residues in the CDR3.